This T cell receptor beta chain was retrieved from a study of T cells in Graves' hyperthyroidism and ophthalmopathy. RNA transcripts gave rise to amplified TCR beta CDR3 regions. HTBI primers were the set used in a first-round RT-PCR of the TCR CDR3. Each CDR3 protein gets one entry after TCRdb re-called the multiplex PCR reads with MiXCR. The table includes 400,000 to 500,000 distinct CDR3 sequences, roughly 13% detected once. Patients showing uncontrolled infection, other autoimmune disease, pregnancy or lactation were ineligible. Extraction of PBMCs used roughly 9.6 ml of fresh peripheral blood. The study, taken as a whole, reports: A model of 13 V-J pairs discriminated ophthalmopathy from stable hyperthyroidism. Among clonotypes expanded in thyroid above 0.001, most were also found in blood.

This clonotype was counted between two and nine times. Its cognate antigen is unknown. The V gene's germline CDR1 is SNHLY and CDR2 FYNNEI. The CDR3 is made up of 13 amino acids. V lost 3 bases and J 0 bases, leaving 6 bases between the germline ends. The sequenced sample was blood. This receptor was identified in a woman between 18 and 29 years old with Graves' hyperthyroidism. The chain recombines TRBV2 with TRBJ2-7; no firm D call. In DNA form, the CDR3 reads TGTGCCAGCAGTGACGCGCGCTCCTACGAGCAGTACTTC. It is translated as CASSDARSYEQYF.